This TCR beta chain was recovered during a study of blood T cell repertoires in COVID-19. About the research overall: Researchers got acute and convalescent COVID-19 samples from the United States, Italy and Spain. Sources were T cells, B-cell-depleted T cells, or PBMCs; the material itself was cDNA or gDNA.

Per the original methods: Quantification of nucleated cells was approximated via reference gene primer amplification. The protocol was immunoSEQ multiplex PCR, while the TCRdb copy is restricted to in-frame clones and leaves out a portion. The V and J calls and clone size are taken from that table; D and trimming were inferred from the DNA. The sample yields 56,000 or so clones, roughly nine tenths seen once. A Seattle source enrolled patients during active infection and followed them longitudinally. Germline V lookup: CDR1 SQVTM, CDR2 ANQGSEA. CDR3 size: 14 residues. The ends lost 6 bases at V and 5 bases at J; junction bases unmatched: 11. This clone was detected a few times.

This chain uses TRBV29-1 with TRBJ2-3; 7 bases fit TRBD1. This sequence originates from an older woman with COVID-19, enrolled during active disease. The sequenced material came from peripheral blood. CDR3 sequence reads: CSVRETGKRDTQYF. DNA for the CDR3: TGCAGCGTCCGAGAGACAGGGAAGCGAGATACGCAGTATTTT.